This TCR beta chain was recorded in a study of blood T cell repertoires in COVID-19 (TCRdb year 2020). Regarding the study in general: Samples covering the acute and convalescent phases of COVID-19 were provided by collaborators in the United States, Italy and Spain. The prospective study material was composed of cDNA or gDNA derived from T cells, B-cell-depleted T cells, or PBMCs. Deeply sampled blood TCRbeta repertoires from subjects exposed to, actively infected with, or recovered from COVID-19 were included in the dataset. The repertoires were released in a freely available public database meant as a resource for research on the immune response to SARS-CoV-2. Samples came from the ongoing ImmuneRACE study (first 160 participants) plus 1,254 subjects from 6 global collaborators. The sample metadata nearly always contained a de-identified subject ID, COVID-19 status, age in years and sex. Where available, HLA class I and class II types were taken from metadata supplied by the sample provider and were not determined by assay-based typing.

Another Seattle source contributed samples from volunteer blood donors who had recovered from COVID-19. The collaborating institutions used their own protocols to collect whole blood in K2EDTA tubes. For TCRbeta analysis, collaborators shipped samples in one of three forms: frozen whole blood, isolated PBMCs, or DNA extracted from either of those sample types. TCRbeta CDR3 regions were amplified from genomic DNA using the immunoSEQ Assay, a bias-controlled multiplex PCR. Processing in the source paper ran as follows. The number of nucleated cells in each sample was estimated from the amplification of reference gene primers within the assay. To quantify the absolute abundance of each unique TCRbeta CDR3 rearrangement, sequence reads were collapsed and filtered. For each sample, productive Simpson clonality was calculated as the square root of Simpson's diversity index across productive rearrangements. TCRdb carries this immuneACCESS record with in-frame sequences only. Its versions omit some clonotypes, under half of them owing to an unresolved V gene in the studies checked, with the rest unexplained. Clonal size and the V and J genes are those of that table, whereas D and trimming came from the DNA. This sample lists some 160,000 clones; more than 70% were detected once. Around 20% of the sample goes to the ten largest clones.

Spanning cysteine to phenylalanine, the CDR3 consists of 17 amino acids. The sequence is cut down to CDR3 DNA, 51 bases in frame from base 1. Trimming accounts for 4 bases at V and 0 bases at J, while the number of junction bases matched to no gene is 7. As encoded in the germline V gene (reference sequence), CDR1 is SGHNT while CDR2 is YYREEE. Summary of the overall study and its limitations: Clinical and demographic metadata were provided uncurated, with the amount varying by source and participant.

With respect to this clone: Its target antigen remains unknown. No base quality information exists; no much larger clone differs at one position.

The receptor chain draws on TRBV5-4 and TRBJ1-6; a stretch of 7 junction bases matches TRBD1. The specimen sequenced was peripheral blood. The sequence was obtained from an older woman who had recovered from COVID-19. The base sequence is TGTGCCAGCAGCCTCTCCCCAGGGGGCTCCTATAATTCACCCCTCCACTTT. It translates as CASSLSPGGSYNSPLHF.